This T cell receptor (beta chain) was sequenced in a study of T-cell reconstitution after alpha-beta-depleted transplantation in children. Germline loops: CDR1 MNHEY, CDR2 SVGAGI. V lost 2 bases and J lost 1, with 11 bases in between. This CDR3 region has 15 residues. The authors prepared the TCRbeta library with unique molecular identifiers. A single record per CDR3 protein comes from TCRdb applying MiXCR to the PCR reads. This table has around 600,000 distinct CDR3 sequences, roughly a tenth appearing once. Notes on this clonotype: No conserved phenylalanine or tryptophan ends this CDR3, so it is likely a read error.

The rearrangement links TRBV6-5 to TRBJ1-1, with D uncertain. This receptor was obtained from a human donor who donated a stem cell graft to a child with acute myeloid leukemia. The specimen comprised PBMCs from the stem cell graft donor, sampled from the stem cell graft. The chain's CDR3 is CASSYVRRENTEAFS. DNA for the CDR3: TGTGCCAGCAGTTACGTCCGGAGGGAGAACACTGAAGCTTTCTCT.